This entry lists 8 T cell receptor beta chains sequenced from one sample in a study of graft-versus-host responses after intestinal transplantation. Antigen specificity for these receptors is unknown. The method was immunoSEQ multiplex PCR; TCRdb's version includes in-frame clones alone and lacks a portion of them. The sample holds some 96,000 clones, about 90% seen once. Specimen: unstimulated CD4+ T cells sorted from spleen or lymph node cells, collected before transplant. These receptors all stem from a human donor who was the organ donor for an intestinal transplant.

This clone is a singleton in its sample. CDR3 coding DNA: TGTGCCAGCAGCTTCGGACTAGCGGGGGGGCTTAGCACAGATACGCAGTATTTT. Amino acid sequence: CASSFGLAGGLSTDTQYF. The chain is built from TRBV7-8 and TRBJ2-3, with TRBD2 identical over 15 bases. The length of the CDR3 is 18 residues. V was clipped by 3 bases and J by 0 bases; unmatched bases: 4. Looked up from germline, CDR1 is SGHVS and CDR2 is FQNEAQ.

This clone was counted a few times. The chain employs TRBV10-2 and TRBJ1-5; TRBD1 might be the D (5 bases). Deletions cut 5 bases from V and 3 bases from J, with 14 bases between. There are 15 residues in the CDR3. From germline, CDR1 is WSHSY and CDR2 SAAADI. The CDR3 is CASSPVGGANQPQHF. CDR3 nucleotides: TGCGCCAGCAGTCCGGTTGGTGGGGCCAATCAGCCCCAGCATTTT.

This chain links TRBV5-1 with TRBJ1-5; D perhaps matches TRBD1 (5 bases). The V gene lost 1 base and the J gene lost 5 bases, with 7 bases spanning the gap. This CDR3 has 13 residues. Germline V gene lookup returns CDR1 SGHRS and CDR2 YFSETQ. For the CDR3, the DNA is TGCGCCAGCAGCTTGACAGGTGATCAGCCCCAGCATTTT. This sequence encodes CASSLTGDQPQHF.

The V and J genes are TRBV19 and TRBJ1-6; 10 bases line up with TRBD1. V trimming: 4 bases; J trimming: 9 bases; junction bases outside the gene matches: 3. The CDR3 extends over 14 amino acids. Looked up from germline, CDR1 is LNHDA and CDR2 is SQIVND (reference sequence). CDR3 amino acids: CASSTTGGSSPLHF. In DNA, the CDR3 is TGTGCCAGTAGTACGACAGGGGGCTCTTCACCCCTCCACTTT. Complete variable domain (other parts from reference TRBV19 and TRBJ1-6): DGGITQSPKYLFRKEGQNVTLSCEQNLNHDAMYWYRQDPGQGLRLIYYSQIVNDFQKGDIAEGYSVSREKKESFPLTVTSAQKNPTAFYLCASSTTGGSSPLHFGNGTRLTVT.

The chain combines TRBV6-4 with TRBJ2-6, with D perhaps matching TRBD1 (6 bases). Germline assignment: CDR1 MRHNA and CDR2 SNTAGT. The CDR3 is 14 amino acids. Trimming pared 3 bases from V and 4 bases from J, leaving 7 bases between. The CDR3 DNA sequence: TGTGCCAGCAGTGAGGGGGCCGGGGCCAACGTCCTGACTTTC. Translating it yields CASSEGAGANVLTF.

The V call is TRBV4-2, the J call TRBJ2-3, with D possibly being TRBD1 (5 bases). Per the germline V gene, CDR1 is LGHNA and CDR2 is YNFKEQ. V was cut by 3 bases and J by 3 bases, with 13 bases left in between. The CDR3 extends over 15 amino acids. CDR3 sequence reads: CASSQPFPGTDTQYF. CDR3 DNA sequence: TGTGCCAGCAGCCAGCCCTTTCCAGGGACAGATACGCAGTATTTT.

This clone was recorded once. This CDR3 is CASSLDGGGRKETQYF. The CDR3, as DNA: TGTGCCAGCAGCTTGGATGGCGGGGGGCGGAAAGAGACCCAGTACTTC. The rearrangement joins TRBV5-6 to TRBJ2-5, with 8 bases matching TRBD2. The CDR3 has 16 amino acids. The V segment lost 0 bases and the J segment 3 bases; nucleotides outside the gene matches: 7. CDR1 SGHDT and CDR2 YYEEEE come from the germline V gene.

The rearrangement links TRBV5-4 to TRBJ1-2; 8 bases match TRBD1. Trimming took 0 bases from V and 0 from J; bases not matched to a gene: 10. Germline V gene data show CDR1 as SGHNT and CDR2 as YYREEE (reference sequence). This CDR3 has 18 amino acids. CDR3 sequence (DNA): TGTGCCAGCAGCTTGGGGGACAGGAGGATACCCTCTAACTATGGCTACACCTTC. Residues: CASSLGDRRIPSNYGYTF. Filled out from reference TRBV5-4 and TRBJ1-2, the complete variable domain reads ETGVTQSPTHLIKTRGQQVTLRCSSQSGHNTVSWYQQALGQGPQFIFQYYREEENGRGNFPPRFSGLQFPNYSSELNVNALELDDSALYLCASSLGDRRIPSNYGYTFGSGTRLTVV.